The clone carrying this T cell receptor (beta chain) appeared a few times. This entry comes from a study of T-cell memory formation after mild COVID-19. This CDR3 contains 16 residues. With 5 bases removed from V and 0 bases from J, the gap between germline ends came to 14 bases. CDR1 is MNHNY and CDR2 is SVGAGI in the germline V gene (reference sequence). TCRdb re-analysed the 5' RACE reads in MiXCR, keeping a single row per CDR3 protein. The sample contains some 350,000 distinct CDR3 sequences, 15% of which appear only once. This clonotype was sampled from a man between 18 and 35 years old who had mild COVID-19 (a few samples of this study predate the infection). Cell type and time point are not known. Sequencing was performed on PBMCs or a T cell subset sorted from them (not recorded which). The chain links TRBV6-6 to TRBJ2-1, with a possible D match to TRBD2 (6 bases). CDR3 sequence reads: CASSPPGRFSYNEQFF. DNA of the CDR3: TGTGCCAGCAGTCCGCCGGGGAGGTTCTCCTACAATGAGCAGTTCTTC.